These T cell receptor beta chains were read from a single sample in a study of blood T cells in healthy people across ages. TCRdb reprocessed the 5' RACE reads with MiXCR, giving one entry per CDR3 protein. The sample comprises about 640,000 distinct CDR3 sequences, roughly 58% of which are singletons, and over 30% rests with the top ten. The specimen sequenced was blood. The receptors stem from a man between 60 and 75 years old in good health. The CDR3 runs from the conserved cysteine through the conserved F or W. The D gene is left open where the match is weak. Only part of the rows carry a size: once, few, many, or a class if the clone is expanded.

.,TRBJ2-7,TRBD1,TRBV15,CATSRAPGQGNTYEQYF,TGTGCCACCAGCAGAGCTCCGGGACAGGGGAATACCTACGAGCAGTACTTC
few,TRBJ2-3,.,TRBV10-2,CASSEWQSTDTQYF,TGCGCCAGCAGTGAGTGGCAGAGCACAGATACGCAGTATTTT
.,TRBJ2-1,.,TRBV7-9,CASSPTEWGEQFF,TGTGCCAGCAGCCCCACCGAGTGGGGTGAGCAGTTCTTC
.,TRBJ1-2,TRBD1,TRBV20-1,CSAGRTGENYGYTF,TGCAGTGCCGGGAGGACAGGGGAGAACTATGGCTACACCTTC
.,TRBJ2-7,.,TRBV12-3/TRBV12-4,CASSNTVGDYEQYF,TGTGCCAGCAGTAACACAGTTGGGGACTACGAGCAGTACTTC
.,TRBJ1-1,.,TRBV11-2,CASTVASLVNTEAFF,TGTGCCAGCACCGTTGCGTCGCTCGTGAACACTGAAGCTTTCTTT
.,TRBJ2-1,TRBD2,TRBV6-2/TRBV6-3,CASSQHIAGGGNEQFF,TGTGCCAGCAGCCAACACATAGCGGGGGGCGGGAATGAGCAGTTCTTC
.,TRBJ1-2,.,TRBV25-1,CASSPGGGYYGYTF,TGTGCCAGCAGTCCTGGGGGGGGTTACTATGGCTACACCTTC
.,TRBJ2-1,.,TRBV20-1,CSARATGKVEQFF,TGCAGTGCTAGAGCCACCGGGAAGGTTGAGCAGTTCTTC
.,TRBJ2-5,TRBD2,TRBV20-1,CSASRRGLAGGLGETQYF,TGCAGTGCCAGTCGACGAGGACTAGCGGGGGGGCTGGGGGAGACCCAGTACTTC
few,TRBJ1-2,.,TRBV7-9,CASSAGGLGYGYTF,TGTGCCAGCAGCGCGGGAGGTCTAGGATATGGCTACACCTTC
few,TRBJ2-5,.,TRBV7-2,CASSLSGEQETQYF,TGTGCCAGCAGCTTATCGGGGGAACAAGAGACCCAGTACTTC
few,TRBJ2-4,TRBD1,TRBV10-3,CAINSGQGSIQYF,TGTGCCATCAACTCGGGACAGGGTAGCATTCAGTACTTC
.,TRBJ2-3,.,TRBV15,CATSRDGVYTDTQYF,TGTGCCACCAGCAGAGACGGGGTTTACACAGATACGCAGTATTTT
.,TRBJ2-3,.,TRBV10-3,CAISHPETGRQDTDTQYF,TGTGCCATCAGCCACCCTGAAACGGGCAGGCAGGACACAGATACGCAGTATTTT
.,TRBJ2-5,TRBD2,TRBV6-4,CARPGGQETQYF,TGTGCCAGACCGGGAGGACAAGAGACCCAGTACTTC
.,TRBJ2-7,.,TRBV6-6,CASSYSTGFYEQYF,TGTGCCAGCAGTTACTCGACTGGGTTCTACGAGCAGTACTTC
few,TRBJ1-5,.,TRBV29-1,CSVGTAFNQPQHF,TGCAGCGTTGGGACAGCGTTTAATCAGCCCCAGCATTTT
.,TRBJ2-3,.,TRBV7-9,CASSWGRTSTDTQYF,TGTGCCAGCAGCTGGGGACGGACGAGCACAGATACGCAGTATTTT
.,TRBJ2-5,.,TRBV7-2,CASSLQGDDEQYF,TGTGCCAGCAGCTTACAGGGCGATGATGAGCAGTACTTC
.,TRBJ1-2,TRBD1,TRBV7-2,CASSLVQGQGYGYTF,TGTGCCAGCAGCTTAGTGCAGGGACAGGGGTATGGCTACACCTTC
.,TRBJ2-5,TRBD2,TRBV12-3/TRBV12-4,CASSSRTSGNNEQYF,TGTGCCAGCAGTTCCCGGACTAGCGGCAACAATGAGCAGTACTTC
.,TRBJ2-7,TRBD2,TRBV6-5,CASSYAGTSGSYEQYF,TGTGCCAGCAGTTACGCCGGGACTAGCGGCTCCTACGAGCAGTACTTC
.,TRBJ2-3,TRBD1,TRBV12-3/TRBV12-4,CASSLGQQGSTDTQYF,TGTGCCAGCAGTTTGGGACAGCAGGGGAGCACAGATACGCAGTATTTT
.,TRBJ1-2,.,TRBV6-1,CASSASWGTDYGYTF,TGTGCCAGCAGTGCATCCTGGGGGACCGACTATGGCTACACCTTC